The entry below gives a single T cell receptor (beta chain) sequence along with its context. The table came from immunoSEQ multiplex PCR; TCRdb's copy has only in-frame clones and leaves some out. The repertoire includes around 180,000 clones, around 94% of them detected once, and 1.3% sits in the top ten. Trimming stripped 5 bases from V and 7 bases from J, with 16 bases between. The CDR3 is made up of 14 amino acids. In germline, CDR1 is SGHTS, CDR2 YDEGEE. These data come from a study of control samples from healthy donors and cancer patients. The rearrangement uses TRBV5-8 and TRBJ2-1; TRBD1 might be the D (5 bases). The receptor's source is a woman aged 18-35 years in good health. Sequencing was carried out using blood. CDR3 loop: CASSMDTDRNEQFF. The CDR3 nucleotides are TGTGCCAGCAGTATGGACACGGACCGGAATGAGCAGTTCTTC.